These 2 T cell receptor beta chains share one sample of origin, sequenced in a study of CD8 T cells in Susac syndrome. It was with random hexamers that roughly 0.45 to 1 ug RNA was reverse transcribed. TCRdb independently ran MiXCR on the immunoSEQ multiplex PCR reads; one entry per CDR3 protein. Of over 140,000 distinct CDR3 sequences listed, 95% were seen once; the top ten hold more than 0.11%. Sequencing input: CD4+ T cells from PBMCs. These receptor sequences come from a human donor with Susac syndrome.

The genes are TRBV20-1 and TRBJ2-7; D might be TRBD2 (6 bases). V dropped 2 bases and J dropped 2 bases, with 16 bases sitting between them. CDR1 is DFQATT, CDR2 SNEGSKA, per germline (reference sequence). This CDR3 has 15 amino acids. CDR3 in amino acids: CSARLGTGLAYEQYF. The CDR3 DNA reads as TGCAGTGCTAGATTGGGGACGGGACTGGCCTACGAGCAGTACTTC.

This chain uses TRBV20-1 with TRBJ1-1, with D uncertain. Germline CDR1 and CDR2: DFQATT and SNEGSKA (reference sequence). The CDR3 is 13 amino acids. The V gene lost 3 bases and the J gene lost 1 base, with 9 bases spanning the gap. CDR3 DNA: TGCAGTGCTAGGGCGTGGGGGAACACTGAAGCTTTCTTT. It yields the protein CSARAWGNTEAFF.